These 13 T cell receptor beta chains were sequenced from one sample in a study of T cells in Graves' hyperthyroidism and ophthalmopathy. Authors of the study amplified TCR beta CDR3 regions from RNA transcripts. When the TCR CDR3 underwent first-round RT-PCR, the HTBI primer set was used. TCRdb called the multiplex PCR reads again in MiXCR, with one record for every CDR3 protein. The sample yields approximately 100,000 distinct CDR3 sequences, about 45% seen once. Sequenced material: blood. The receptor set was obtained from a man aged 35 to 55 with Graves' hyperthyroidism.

The DNA for the CDR3 is TGTGCCAGCAGCCCGGGACTAGCCTACAATGAGCAGTATTTT. This encodes CASSPGLAYNEQYF. This chain joins TRBV14 and TRBJ2-3, with TRBD2 identical over 9 bases. The CDR3 loop spans 14 amino acids. Germline V CDR1 and CDR2: SGHDN, FVKESK. V lost 4 bases and J lost 11; bases outside the gene matches: 10.

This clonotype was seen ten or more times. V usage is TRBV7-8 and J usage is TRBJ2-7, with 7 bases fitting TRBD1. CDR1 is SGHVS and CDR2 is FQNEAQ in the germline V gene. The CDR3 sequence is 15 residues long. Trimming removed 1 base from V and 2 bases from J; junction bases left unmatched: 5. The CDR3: CASSLGTGPTYEQYF. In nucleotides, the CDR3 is TGTGCCAGCAGCTTAGGGACAGGACCTACCTACGAGCAGTACTTC.

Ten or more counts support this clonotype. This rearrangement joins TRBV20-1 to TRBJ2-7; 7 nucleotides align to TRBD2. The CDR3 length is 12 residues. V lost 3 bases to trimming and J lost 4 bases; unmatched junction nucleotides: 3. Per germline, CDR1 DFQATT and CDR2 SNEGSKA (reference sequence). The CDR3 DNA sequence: TGCAGTGCTAGTCCCGGGGGGTACGAGCAGTACTTC. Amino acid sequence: CSASPGGYEQYF.

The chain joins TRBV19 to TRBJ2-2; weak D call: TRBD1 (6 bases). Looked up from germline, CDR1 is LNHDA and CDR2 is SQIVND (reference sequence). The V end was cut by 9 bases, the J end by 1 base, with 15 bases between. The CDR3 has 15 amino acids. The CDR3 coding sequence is TGTGCCAGCCAACCGGGACACTTGAACACCGGGGAGCTGTTTTTT. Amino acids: CASQPGHLNTGELFF.

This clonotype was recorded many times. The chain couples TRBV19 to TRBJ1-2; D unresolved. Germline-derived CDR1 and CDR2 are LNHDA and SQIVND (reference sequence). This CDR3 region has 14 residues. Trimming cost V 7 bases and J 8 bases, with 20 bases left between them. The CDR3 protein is CASTPGRVAGGYTF. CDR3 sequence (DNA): TGTGCCAGTACCCCAGGAAGGGTGGCGGGCGGCTACACCTTC. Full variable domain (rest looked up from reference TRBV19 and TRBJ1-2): DGGITQSPKYLFRKEGQNVTLSCEQNLNHDAMYWYRQDPGQGLRLIYYSQIVNDFQKGDIAEGYSVSREKKESFPLTVTSAQKNPTAFYLCASTPGRVAGGYTFGSGTRLTVV.

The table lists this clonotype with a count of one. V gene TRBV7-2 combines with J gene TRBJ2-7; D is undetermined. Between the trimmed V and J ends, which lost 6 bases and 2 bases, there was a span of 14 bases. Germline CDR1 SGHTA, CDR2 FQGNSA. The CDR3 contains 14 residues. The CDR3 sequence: CASRTWEQPYEQYF. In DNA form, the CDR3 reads TGTGCCAGCAGAACTTGGGAACAGCCCTACGAGCAGTACTTC.

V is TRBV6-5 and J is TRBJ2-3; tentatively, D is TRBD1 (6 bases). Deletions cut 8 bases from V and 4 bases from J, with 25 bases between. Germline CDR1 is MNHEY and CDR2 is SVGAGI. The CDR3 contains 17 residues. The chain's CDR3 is CASWAGKQGKEADTQYF. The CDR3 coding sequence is TGTGCCAGCTGGGCGGGTAAACAGGGTAAAGAGGCAGATACGCAGTATTTT.

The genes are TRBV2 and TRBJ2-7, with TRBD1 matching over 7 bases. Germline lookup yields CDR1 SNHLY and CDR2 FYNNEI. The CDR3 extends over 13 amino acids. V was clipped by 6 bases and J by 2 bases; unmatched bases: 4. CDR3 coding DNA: TGTGCCAGCAGGGACAGGCCAGCCTACGAGCAGTACTTC. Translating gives CASRDRPAYEQYF.

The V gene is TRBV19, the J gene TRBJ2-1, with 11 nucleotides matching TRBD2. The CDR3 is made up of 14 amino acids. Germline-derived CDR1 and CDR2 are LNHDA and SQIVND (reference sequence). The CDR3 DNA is TGTGCGACACGGGAGGGACTAGCGGAGTATGAGCAGTTCTTC. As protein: CATREGLAEYEQFF.

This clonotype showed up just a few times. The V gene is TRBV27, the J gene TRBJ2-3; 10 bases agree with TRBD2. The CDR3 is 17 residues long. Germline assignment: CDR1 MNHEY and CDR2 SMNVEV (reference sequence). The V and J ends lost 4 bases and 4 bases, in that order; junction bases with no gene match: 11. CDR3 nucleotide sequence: TGTGCCAGCAGTTCGCTAGCGGGAGAGATGAGGGCAGATACGCAGTATTTT. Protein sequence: CASSSLAGEMRADTQYF.

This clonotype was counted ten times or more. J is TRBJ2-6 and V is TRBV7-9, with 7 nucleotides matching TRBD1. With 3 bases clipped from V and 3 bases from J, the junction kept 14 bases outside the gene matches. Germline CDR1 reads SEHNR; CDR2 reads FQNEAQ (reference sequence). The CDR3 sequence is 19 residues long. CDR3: CASSFIIVDRVGGANVLTF. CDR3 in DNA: TGTGCCAGCAGCTTCATCATAGTAGACAGGGTTGGTGGGGCCAACGTCCTGACTTTC. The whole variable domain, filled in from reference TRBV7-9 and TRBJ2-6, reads DTGVSQNPRHKITKRGQNVTFRCDPISEHNRLYWYRQTLGQGPEFLTYFQNEAQLEKSRLLSDRFSAERPKGSFSTLEIQRTEQGDSAMYLCASSFIIVDRVGGANVLTFGAGSRLTVL.

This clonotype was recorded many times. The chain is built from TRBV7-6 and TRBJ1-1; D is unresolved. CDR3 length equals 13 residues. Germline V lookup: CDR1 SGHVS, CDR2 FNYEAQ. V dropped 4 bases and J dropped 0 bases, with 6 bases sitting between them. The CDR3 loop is CASSSRMNTEAFF. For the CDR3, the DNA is TGTGCCAGCAGCTCCAGGATGAACACTGAAGCTTTCTTT. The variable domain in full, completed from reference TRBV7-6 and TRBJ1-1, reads GAGVSQSPRYKVTKRGQDVALRCDPISGHVSLYWYRQALGQGPEFLTYFNYEAQQDKSGLPNDRFSAERPEGSISTLTIQRTEQRDSAMYRCASSSRMNTEAFFGQGTRLTVV.

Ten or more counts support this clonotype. CDR3 residues: CAISDRNSRPSHEQYF. The CDR3 region has the DNA TGTGCCATCAGTGATAGAAACTCACGCCCATCCCACGAGCAGTACTTC. This chain connects TRBV10-3 to TRBJ2-7; D ambiguous. Germline V CDR1 and CDR2: ENHRY, SYGVKD. V dropped 3 bases and J dropped 5 bases, with 20 bases sitting between them. The CDR3 extends over 16 amino acids.